Here is one T cell receptor (beta chain) with its context. The sample originates from a study of blood T cell repertoires in COVID-19. Study at large: The samples span acute and convalescent COVID-19 from the United States, Italy and Spain. Sample material is recorded as cDNA or gDNA derived from T cells, B-cell-depleted T cells, or PBMCs.

Germline assignment: CDR1 MGHRA and CDR2 YSYEKL. V dropped 3 bases and J dropped 0; count of bases not matched to a gene: 2. The CDR3 covers 15 residues. The authors' processing: Reference gene primer amplification in the assay estimated nucleated cell counts. Using immunoSEQ multiplex PCR, the repertoire was profiled, and TCRdb retains in-frame clones only, with some absent. V, J and clone size were drawn from that table, and D and trimming were deduced from the DNA. This sample yields under 250,000 clones, of which approximately 83% are seen a single time; around 5.9% belongs to the top ten. Sequencing input: peripheral blood. The TCR comes from a human donor in a cohort sampled during active COVID-19. This sequence joins TRBV4-1 and TRBJ2-3, with 8 positions matching TRBD2. The CDR3 DNA reads as TGCGCCAGCAGCCAGCAGCGGGGGAGCACAGATACGCAGTATTTT. Its protein product is CASSQQRGSTDTQYF.